The next 17 T cell receptor beta chains were all read from a single sample in a study of shared clonotypes between healthy human individuals. Clones were read by immunoSEQ multiplex PCR, and TCRdb kept only the in-frame ones, dropping some. The sample records about 1,500,000 clones, roughly 97% being singletons. The specimen was naive CD4+ T cells sorted from blood. Subset described: CD45RA+ positively selected. These receptors were obtained from a man aged 30 to 45 in good health.

The chain couples TRBV6-1 to TRBJ1-4; TRBD1 is a possible D gene (5 bases). Germline-derived CDR1 and CDR2 are MNHNS and SASEGT. CDR3 length: 15 amino acids. The V end was cut by 0 bases, the J end by 5 bases, with 10 bases between. CDR3 nucleotides: TGTGCCAGCAGTGAAGCGGCCTGGGGGAATGAAAAACTGTTTTTT. It specifies CASSEAAWGNEKLFF.

V and J are TRBV28 and TRBJ2-6, with 9 bases identical to TRBD1. CDR1 and CDR2 from the germline V gene are MDHEN and SYDVKM. The CDR3 runs 17 residues. With 5 bases clipped from V and 2 bases from J, the junction kept 7 bases outside the gene matches. CDR3 in amino acids: CASSPPQGATGANVLTF. The CDR3 nucleotides are TGTGCCAGCAGTCCACCACAGGGGGCGACTGGGGCCAACGTCCTGACTTTC.

The chain is built from TRBV2 and TRBJ2-7, with TRBD1 as a possible D gene (6 bases). Germline V lookup: CDR1 SNHLY, CDR2 FYNNEI. This CDR3 contains 16 residues. The V end was cut by 6 bases, the J end by 0 bases, with 18 bases between. The DNA for the CDR3 is TGTGCCAGCAGAAGACAGGAGGCCCCCTACTCCTACGAGCAGTACTTC. Protein product: CASRRQEAPYSYEQYF.

The rearrangement uses TRBV7-2 and TRBJ1-2; weak D call: TRBD1 (6 bases). V was pared by 3 bases and J by 6 bases, with 14 bases between. This CDR3 is built from 14 residues. Germline values: CDR1 SGHTA, CDR2 FQGNSA. The CDR3 nucleotides are TGTGCCAGCAGCTTTGGTTTGGGGGCGCATGGCTACACCTTC. It is translated as CASSFGLGAHGYTF.

The rearrangement links TRBV13 to TRBJ2-3; a weak D match, TRBD1 (6 bases). Germline V gene lookup returns CDR1 PRHDT and CDR2 FYEKMQ (reference sequence). This CDR3 has 15 residues. V was cut by 0 bases and J by 1 base, with 8 bases left in between. CDR3 protein: CASSLGGAGTDTQYF. As DNA, the CDR3 is TGTGCCAGCAGCTTAGGGGGGGCTGGCACAGATACGCAGTATTTT.

Concerning this clone: The same CDR3 also results from other DNA sequences found in this sample. The chain links TRBV6-5 to TRBJ2-5, with unresolved D. Germline V gene sequence: CDR1 MNHEY, CDR2 SVGAGI. Trimming pared 9 bases from V and 2 bases from J, leaving 7 bases between. The CDR3 sequence is 11 residues long. The CDR3 bases are TGTGCCAGTTCCCTTCAAGAGACCCAGTACTTC. Its translation: CASSLQETQYF.

The rearrangement links TRBV4-1 to TRBJ2-2; the D gene is possibly TRBD1 (6 bases). With 1 base removed from V and 8 bases from J, the gap between germline ends came to 11 bases. The V gene's germline CDR1 is MGHRA and CDR2 YSYEKL. The CDR3 is made up of 14 amino acids. The CDR3 sequence is CASSQATGLGELFF. In DNA form, the CDR3 reads TGCGCCAGCAGCCAAGCAACAGGGTTGGGGGAGCTGTTTTTT.

The chain combines TRBV19 with TRBJ1-1, with D maybe TRBD1 (6 bases). CDR1 is LNHDA, CDR2 SQIVND, per germline (reference sequence). Trimming left V 3 bases short and J 0 bases short, with 11 bases between. This CDR3 region has 15 residues. CDR3 residues: CASSIRTAVNTEAFF. The CDR3 DNA sequence: TGTGCCAGTAGTATCAGGACAGCAGTGAACACTGAAGCTTTCTTT.

The J gene is TRBJ1-2, the V gene TRBV28, with D possibly being TRBD1 (6 bases). Trimming stripped 7 bases from V and 4 bases from J, with 10 bases between. The V gene's germline CDR1 is MDHEN and CDR2 SYDVKM. This CDR3 contains 12 residues. CDR3 amino acids: CASKGQVYGYTF. The CDR3 DNA reads TGTGCCAGCAAGGGACAAGTCTATGGCTACACCTTC.

In regard to this clone: The sample carries other DNA sequences with the same CDR3. The genes are TRBV5-4 and TRBJ2-3; D is unclear. The length of the CDR3 is 12 residues. Trimming pared 4 bases from V and 1 base from J, leaving 4 bases between. Germline lookup yields CDR1 SGHNT and CDR2 YYREEE (reference sequence). The CDR3 nucleotides read TGTGCCAGCAGCCCTCGCACAGATACGCAGTATTTT. Protein: CASSPRTDTQYF.

The chain is built from TRBV4-3 and TRBJ2-7, with TRBD2 matching 11 bases. CDR3 length equals 15 residues. CDR1 is LGHNA, CDR2 YSLEER, per germline. Losses at the gene ends were 3 bases for V and 5 bases for J; bases not matched to a gene: 6. The CDR3 coding sequence is TGCGCCAGCAGCCATGCTACTAGCGGGAGCGACGAGCAGTACTTC. Its translation is CASSHATSGSDEQYF.

This clone was seen a single time. V usage is TRBV18 and J usage is TRBJ1-1; D uncertain. Looked up from germline, CDR1 is KGHSH and CDR2 is LQKENI. V gave up 0 bases and J gave up 5 bases, with 7 bases separating them. The CDR3 spans 13 residues. This CDR3 reads CASSPPHRTEAFF. The CDR3 coding sequence is TGTGCCAGCTCACCACCGCACCGGACTGAAGCTTTCTTT. Together with reference TRBV18 and TRBJ1-1, the CDR3 gives the full variable domain: NAGVMQNPRHLVRRRGQEARLRCSPMKGHSHVYWYRQLPEEGLKFMVYLQKENIIDESGMPKERFSAEFPKEGPSILRIQQVVRGDSAAYFCASSPPHRTEAFFGQGTRLTVV.

Points on this clone: This same CDR3 is encoded by further DNA sequences in the sample. V usage is TRBV29-1 and J usage is TRBJ2-3; D may correspond to TRBD1 or TRBD2 (5 bases each). V lost 4 bases to trimming and J lost 1 base, with 9 bases between them. CDR1 SQVTM and CDR2 ANQGSEA come from the germline V gene. This CDR3 has 13 residues. CDR3 sequence (DNA): TGCAGCGTTGGAAGGGGAGGCACAGATACGCAGTATTTT. As protein: CSVGRGGTDTQYF.

The DNA of the CDR3 is TGCAGCGTAAGGGGACGGAGGAGTGAGGCTGAAGCTTTCTTT. It yields the protein CSVRGRRSEAEAFF. The genes are TRBV29-1 and TRBJ1-1, with D perhaps matching TRBD1 (5 bases). The CDR3 runs 14 residues. V was cut by 6 bases and J by 6 bases, with 20 bases left in between. Germline CDR1 and CDR2: SQVTM and ANQGSEA.

The gene calls are TRBV6-1 and TRBJ1-5, with D hard to call. The germline V gene has CDR1 MNHNS and CDR2 SASEGT. This CDR3 is 15 amino acids long. Trimming left V 7 bases short and J 0 bases short, with 13 bases between. The CDR3 sequence is CASKPTQNSNQPQHF. The CDR3 DNA follows: TGTGCCAGCAAGCCTACGCAAAATAGCAATCAGCCCCAGCATTTT.

This chain joins TRBV5-1 and TRBJ1-2; no reliable D call. Germline assignment: CDR1 SGHRS and CDR2 YFSETQ. V lost 0 bases, J lost 3 bases, and 12 bases lay in between. The CDR3 is 15 amino acids. The CDR3 DNA sequence: TGCGCCAGCAGCTTGGCGGCAGGCGCGGACTATGGCTACACCTTC. Its translation: CASSLAAGADYGYTF.

This clone was seen just once. The chain links TRBV16 to TRBJ2-2; tentative D call: TRBD1 (5 bases). Per germline, CDR1 KGHSY and CDR2 FQNENV. The CDR3 length is 13 residues. V lost 4 bases and J lost 5, with 8 bases in between. The CDR3 loop reads CASSPKGTGELFF. CDR3 sequence (DNA): TGTGCCAGCAGCCCGAAGGGGACCGGGGAGCTGTTTTTT. The whole variable domain, filled in from reference TRBV16 and TRBJ2-2, reads GEEVAQTPKHLVRGEGQKAKLYCAPIKGHSYVFWYQQVLKNEFKFLISFQNENVFDETGMPKERFSAKCLPNSPCSLEIQATKLEDSAVYFCASSPKGTGELFFGEGSRLTVL.